This T cell receptor beta chain comes out of a study of blood T cell repertoires in COVID-19. Study in general: The samples span acute and convalescent COVID-19 from the United States, Italy and Spain.

The table came from immunoSEQ multiplex PCR; TCRdb's copy has only in-frame clones and leaves some out. The data show around 470,000 clones, with less than 95% seen just once and under 0.7% held by the top ten. The germline CDR1 and CDR2 sequences are SGHRS and YFSETQ. The CDR3 length is 16 residues. With 2 bases removed from V and 0 bases from J, the gap between germline ends came to 13 bases. Which cohort a participant joined came from the clinical history participants gave. The origin of this receptor is a young man who had recovered from COVID-19. The chain combines TRBV5-1 with TRBJ2-3, with D possibly being TRBD1 (6 bases). The specimen sequenced was PBMCs or T cells enriched from blood (not recorded which). This CDR3 is CASSFPGAASTDTQYF. The DNA for the CDR3 is TGCGCCAGCAGCTTTCCAGGGGCCGCCAGCACAGATACGCAGTATTTT. Full variable domain (remainder filled in from reference TRBV5-1 and TRBJ2-3): KAGVTQTPRYLIKTRGQQVTLSCSPISGHRSVSWYQQTPGQGLQFLFEYFSETQRNKGNFPGRFSGRQFSNSRSEMNVSTLELGDSALYLCASSFPGAASTDTQYFGPGTRLTVL.